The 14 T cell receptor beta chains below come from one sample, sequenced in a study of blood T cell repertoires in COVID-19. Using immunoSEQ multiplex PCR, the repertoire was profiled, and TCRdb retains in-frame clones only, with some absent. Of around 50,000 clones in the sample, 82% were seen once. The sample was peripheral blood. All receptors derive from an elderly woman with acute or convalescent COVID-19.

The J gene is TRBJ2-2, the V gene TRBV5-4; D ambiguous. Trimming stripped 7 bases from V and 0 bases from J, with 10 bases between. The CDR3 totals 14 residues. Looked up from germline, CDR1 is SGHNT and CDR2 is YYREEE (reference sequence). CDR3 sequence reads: CASAPRANTGELFF. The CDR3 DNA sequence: TGTGCCAGCGCACCGAGAGCGAACACCGGGGAGCTGTTTTTT.

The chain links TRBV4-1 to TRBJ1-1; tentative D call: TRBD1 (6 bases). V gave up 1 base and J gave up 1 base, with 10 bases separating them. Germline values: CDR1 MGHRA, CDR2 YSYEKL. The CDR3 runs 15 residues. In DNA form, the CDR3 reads TGCGCCAGCAGCCAAGGTAGGGGGGGGAACACTGAAGCTTTCTTT. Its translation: CASSQGRGGNTEAFF.

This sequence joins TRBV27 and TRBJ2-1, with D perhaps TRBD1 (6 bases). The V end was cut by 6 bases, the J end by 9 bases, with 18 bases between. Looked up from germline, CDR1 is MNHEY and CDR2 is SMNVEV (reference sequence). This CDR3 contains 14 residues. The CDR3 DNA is TGTGCCAGCAGCAAAACAGGGCCTGTCTCTGAGCAGTTCTTC. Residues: CASSKTGPVSEQFF.

The CDR3 spells CASSTNTGVLNTEAFF. CDR3 DNA: TGCGCCAGCAGCACAAACACAGGGGTCCTGAACACTGAAGCTTTCTTT. The chain employs TRBV5-1 and TRBJ1-1, with 7 positions matching TRBD1. J lost 0 bases, V lost 4 bases, and 9 bases had no gene match. Per germline, CDR1 SGHRS and CDR2 YFSETQ. The CDR3 spans 16 residues.

In nucleotides, the CDR3 is TGTGCCAGTAGTACAACAGGGAATCGAATGAACACTGAAGCTTTCTTT. Its translation: CASSTTGNRMNTEAFF. V is TRBV19 and J is TRBJ1-1, with D possibly being TRBD1 (6 bases). The CDR3 runs 16 residues. Germline V gene data show CDR1 as LNHDA and CDR2 as SQIVND (reference sequence). Trimming stripped 4 bases from V and 0 bases from J, with 15 bases between.

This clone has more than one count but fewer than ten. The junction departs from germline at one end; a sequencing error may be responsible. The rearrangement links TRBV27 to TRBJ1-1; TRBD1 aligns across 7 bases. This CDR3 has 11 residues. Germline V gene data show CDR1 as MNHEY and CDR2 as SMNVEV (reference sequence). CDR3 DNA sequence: TGTGCCAGCAGATTTACAGGGGACGAAGACTTT. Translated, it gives CASRFTGDEDF.

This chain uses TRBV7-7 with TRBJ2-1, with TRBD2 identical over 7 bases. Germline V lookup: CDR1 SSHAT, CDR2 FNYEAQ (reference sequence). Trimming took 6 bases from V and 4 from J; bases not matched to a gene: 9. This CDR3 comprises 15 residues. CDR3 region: CASSMSGTLYNEQFF. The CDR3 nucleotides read TGTGCCAGCAGTATGAGCGGGACCCTTTACAATGAGCAGTTCTTC.

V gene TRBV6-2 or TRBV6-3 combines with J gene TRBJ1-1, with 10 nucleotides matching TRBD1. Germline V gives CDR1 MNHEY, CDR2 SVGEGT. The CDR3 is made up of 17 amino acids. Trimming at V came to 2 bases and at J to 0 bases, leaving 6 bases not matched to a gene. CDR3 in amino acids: CASSYVLGQGMNTEAFF. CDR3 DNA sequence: TGTGCCAGCAGTTACGTGTTGGGACAGGGGATGAACACTGAAGCTTTCTTT.

The CDR3 reads CASSLQQGNFGQPQHF. The CDR3 DNA reads TGTGCCAGCAGCCTACAACAGGGGAACTTCGGTCAGCCCCAGCATTTT. The gene calls are TRBV7-8 and TRBJ1-5; 7 nucleotides align to TRBD1. Per the germline V gene, CDR1 is SGHVS and CDR2 is FQNEAQ. After removal of 5 bases from V and 6 bases from J, the junction contained 13 bases not matched to a gene. The CDR3 consists of 16 residues.

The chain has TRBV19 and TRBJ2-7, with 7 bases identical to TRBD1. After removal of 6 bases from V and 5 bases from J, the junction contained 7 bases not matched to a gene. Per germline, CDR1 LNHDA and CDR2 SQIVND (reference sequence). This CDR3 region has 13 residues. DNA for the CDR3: TGTGCCAGTAGGCACACAGGGGTCGACGAGCAGTACTTC. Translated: CASRHTGVDEQYF. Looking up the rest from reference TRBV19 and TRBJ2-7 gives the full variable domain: DGGITQSPKYLFRKEGQNVTLSCEQNLNHDAMYWYRQDPGQGLRLIYYSQIVNDFQKGDIAEGYSVSREKKESFPLTVTSAQKNPTAFYLCASRHTGVDEQYFGPGTRLTVT.

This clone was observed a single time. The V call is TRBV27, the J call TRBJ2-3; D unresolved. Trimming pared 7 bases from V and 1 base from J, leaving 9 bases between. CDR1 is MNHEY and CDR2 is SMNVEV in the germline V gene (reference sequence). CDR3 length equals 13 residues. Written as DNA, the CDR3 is TGTGCCAGCAATTCCCAGGGCACAGATACGCAGTATTTT. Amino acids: CASNSQGTDTQYF.

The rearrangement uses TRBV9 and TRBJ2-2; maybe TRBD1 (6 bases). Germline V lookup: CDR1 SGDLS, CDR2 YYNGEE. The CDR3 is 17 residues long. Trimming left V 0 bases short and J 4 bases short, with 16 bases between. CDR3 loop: CASSVANHRVGTGELFF. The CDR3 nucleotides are TGTGCCAGCAGCGTAGCTAACCACAGGGTGGGCACCGGGGAGCTGTTTTTT.

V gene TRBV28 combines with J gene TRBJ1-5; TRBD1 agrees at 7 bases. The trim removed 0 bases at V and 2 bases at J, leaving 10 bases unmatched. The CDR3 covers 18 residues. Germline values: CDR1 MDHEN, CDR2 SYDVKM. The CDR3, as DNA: TGTGCCAGCAGTTTATGCATCCCGAGCAGGGGGTGCAATCAGCCCCAGCATTTT. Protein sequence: CASSLCIPSRGCNQPQHF.

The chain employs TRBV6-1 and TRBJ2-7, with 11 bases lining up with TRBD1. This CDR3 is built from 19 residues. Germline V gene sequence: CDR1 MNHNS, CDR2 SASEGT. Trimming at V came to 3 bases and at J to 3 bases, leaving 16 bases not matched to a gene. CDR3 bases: TGTGCCAGCAGTGAGCGGGGAACAGGAGTAGGGACAGGGGGCTACGAGCAGTACTTC. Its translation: CASSERGTGVGTGGYEQYF.